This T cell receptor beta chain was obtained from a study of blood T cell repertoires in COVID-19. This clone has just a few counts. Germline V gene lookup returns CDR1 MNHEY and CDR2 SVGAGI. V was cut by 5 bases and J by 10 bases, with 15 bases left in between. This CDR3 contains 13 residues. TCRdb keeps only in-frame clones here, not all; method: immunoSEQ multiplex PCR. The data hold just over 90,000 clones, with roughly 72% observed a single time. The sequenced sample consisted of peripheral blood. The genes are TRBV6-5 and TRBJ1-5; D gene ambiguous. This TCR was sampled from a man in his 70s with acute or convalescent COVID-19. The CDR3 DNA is TGTGCCAGCAGTCCGAGATGGGGAGACCCCCAGCATTTT. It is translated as CASSPRWGDPQHF.